Included here is one TCR beta chain sequence, with context. This sample is part of a study of T cells after posttransplantation cyclophosphamide. Repertoires were generated with immunoSEQ multiplex PCR, while TCRdb's copy carries only in-frame clones and drops some. Counted here are under 15,000 clones, about 80% occurring once; the ten biggest clones make up approximately 0.8%. This related bone marrow graft donor gave peripheral blood on the day of marrow donation. Sequencing used memory CD4+ T cells sorted from PBMCs. This TCR came from a man aged 50 to 59 in good health, CMV-negative, and a related stem cell transplant donor.

In DNA, the CDR3 is TGCGCCAGCAGCTTGGGGTTAGCGGGACCCACAGATACGCAGTATTTT. It encodes CASSLGLAGPTDTQYF. J is TRBJ2-3 and V is TRBV5-1; the match to TRBD2 covers 8 bases. With 0 bases clipped from V and 2 bases from J, the junction kept 5 bases outside the gene matches. Per germline, CDR1 SGHRS and CDR2 YFSETQ. The CDR3 contains 16 residues.